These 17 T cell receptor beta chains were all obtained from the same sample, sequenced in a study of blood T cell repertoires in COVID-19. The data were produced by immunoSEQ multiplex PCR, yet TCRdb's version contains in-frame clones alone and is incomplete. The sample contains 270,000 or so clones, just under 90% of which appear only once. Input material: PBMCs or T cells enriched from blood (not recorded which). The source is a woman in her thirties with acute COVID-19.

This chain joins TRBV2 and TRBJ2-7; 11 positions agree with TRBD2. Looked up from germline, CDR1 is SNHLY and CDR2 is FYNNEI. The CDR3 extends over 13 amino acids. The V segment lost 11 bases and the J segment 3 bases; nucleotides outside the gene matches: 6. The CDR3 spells CAWTGTSGYEQYF. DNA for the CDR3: TGTGCCTGGACTGGGACTAGCGGCTACGAGCAGTACTTC.

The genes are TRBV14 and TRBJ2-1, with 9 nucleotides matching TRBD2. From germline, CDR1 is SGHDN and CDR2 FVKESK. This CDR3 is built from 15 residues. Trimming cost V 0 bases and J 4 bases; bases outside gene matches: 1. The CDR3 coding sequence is TGTGCCAGCAGCCAAGACAGCGGGGGGTACAATGAGCAGTTCTTC. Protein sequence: CASSQDSGGYNEQFF.

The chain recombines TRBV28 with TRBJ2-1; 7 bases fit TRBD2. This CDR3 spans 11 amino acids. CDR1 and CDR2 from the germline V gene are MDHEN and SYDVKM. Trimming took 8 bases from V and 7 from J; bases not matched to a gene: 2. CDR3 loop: CASLSGNEQFF. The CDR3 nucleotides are TGTGCCAGCCTTAGCGGGAATGAGCAGTTCTTC.

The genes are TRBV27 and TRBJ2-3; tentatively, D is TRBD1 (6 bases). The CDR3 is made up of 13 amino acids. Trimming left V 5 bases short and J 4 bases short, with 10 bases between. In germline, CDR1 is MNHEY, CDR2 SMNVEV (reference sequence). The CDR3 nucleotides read TGTGCCAGCAGTCCAGAGGGGGCAGATACGCAGTATTTT. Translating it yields CASSPEGADTQYF.

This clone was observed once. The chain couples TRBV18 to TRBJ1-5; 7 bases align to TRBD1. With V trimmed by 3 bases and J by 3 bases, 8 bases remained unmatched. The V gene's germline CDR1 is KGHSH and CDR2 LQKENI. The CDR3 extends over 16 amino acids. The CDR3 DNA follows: TGTGCCAGCTCACCCGACGGGACAGTATACAATCAGCCCCAGCATTTT. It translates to CASSPDGTVYNQPQHF.

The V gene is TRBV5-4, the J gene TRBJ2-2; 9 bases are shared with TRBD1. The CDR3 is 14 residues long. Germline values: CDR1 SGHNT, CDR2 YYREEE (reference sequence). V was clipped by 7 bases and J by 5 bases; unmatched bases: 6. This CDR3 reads CASEGTGLTGELFF. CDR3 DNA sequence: TGTGCCAGCGAAGGGACAGGGTTGACCGGGGAGCTGTTTTTT. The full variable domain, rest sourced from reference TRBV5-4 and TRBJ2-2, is ETGVTQSPTHLIKTRGQQVTLRCSSQSGHNTVSWYQQALGQGPQFIFQYYREEENGRGNFPPRFSGLQFPNYSSELNVNALELDDSALYLCASEGTGLTGELFFGEGSRLTVL.

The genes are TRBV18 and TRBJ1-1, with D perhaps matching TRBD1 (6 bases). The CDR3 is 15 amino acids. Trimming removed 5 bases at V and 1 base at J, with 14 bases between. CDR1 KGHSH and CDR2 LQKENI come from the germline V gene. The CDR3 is CASSLKGDTNTEAFF. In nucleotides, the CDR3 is TGTGCCAGCTCATTAAAAGGGGACACGAACACTGAAGCTTTCTTT. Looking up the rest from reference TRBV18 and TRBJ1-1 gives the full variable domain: NAGVMQNPRHLVRRRGQEARLRCSPMKGHSHVYWYRQLPEEGLKFMVYLQKENIIDESGMPKERFSAEFPKEGPSILRIQQVVRGDSAAYFCASSLKGDTNTEAFFGQGTRLTVV.

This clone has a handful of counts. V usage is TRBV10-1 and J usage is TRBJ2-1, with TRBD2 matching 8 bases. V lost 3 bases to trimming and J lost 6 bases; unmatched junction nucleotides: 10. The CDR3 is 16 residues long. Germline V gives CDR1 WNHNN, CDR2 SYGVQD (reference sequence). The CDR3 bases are TGCGCCAGCAGTGAATACGGGAGCGGGAGCCTCAATGAGCAGTTCTTC. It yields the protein CASSEYGSGSLNEQFF.

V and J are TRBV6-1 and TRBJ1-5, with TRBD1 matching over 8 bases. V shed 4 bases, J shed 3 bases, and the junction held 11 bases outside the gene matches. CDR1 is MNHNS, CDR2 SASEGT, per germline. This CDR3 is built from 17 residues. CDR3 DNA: TGTGCCAGCAGTGGGGACAGGTGGGTCTCTAACAATCAGCCCCAGCATTTT. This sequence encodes CASSGDRWVSNNQPQHF.

Written as DNA, the CDR3 is TGTGCCAGTAGTATTCCACGGACAGGGGCGAACACTGAAGCTTTCTTT. Translating it yields CASSIPRTGANTEAFF. The chain links TRBV19 to TRBJ1-1; 9 bases are a match to TRBD1. The CDR3 runs to 16 residues. CDR1 is LNHDA and CDR2 is SQIVND in the germline V gene (reference sequence). After removal of 3 bases from V and 1 base from J, the junction contained 6 bases not matched to a gene.

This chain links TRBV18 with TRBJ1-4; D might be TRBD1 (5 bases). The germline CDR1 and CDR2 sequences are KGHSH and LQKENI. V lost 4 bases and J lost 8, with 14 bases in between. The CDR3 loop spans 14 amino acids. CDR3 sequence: CASSQPDSPEKLFF. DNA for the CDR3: TGTGCCAGCTCACAACCCGACAGTCCCGAAAAACTGTTTTTT.

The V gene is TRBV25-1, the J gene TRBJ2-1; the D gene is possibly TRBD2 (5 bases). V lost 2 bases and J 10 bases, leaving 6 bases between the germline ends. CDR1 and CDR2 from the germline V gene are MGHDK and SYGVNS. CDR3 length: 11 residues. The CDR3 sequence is CASSEEGEQFF. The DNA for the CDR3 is TGTGCCAGCAGTGAAGAGGGCGAGCAGTTCTTC.

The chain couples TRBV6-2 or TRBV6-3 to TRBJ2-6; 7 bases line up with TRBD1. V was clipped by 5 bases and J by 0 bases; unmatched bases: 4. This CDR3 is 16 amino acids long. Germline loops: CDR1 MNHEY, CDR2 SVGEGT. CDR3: CASSPGTASGANVLTF. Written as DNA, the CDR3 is TGTGCCAGCAGTCCAGGGACAGCCTCTGGGGCCAACGTCCTGACTTTC.

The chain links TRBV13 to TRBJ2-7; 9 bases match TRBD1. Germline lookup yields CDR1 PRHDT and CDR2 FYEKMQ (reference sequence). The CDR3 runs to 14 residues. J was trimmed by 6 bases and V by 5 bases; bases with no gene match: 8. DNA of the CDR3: TGTGCCAGCAGCCAGGGACAGGGATACGGCGAGCAGTACTTC. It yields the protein CASSQGQGYGEQYF.

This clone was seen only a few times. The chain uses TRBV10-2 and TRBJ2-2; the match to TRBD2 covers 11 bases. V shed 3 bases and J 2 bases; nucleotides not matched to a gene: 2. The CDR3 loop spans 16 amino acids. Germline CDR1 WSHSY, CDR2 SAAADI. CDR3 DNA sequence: TGCGCCAGCAGTGAAGGGACTAGCGGAAACACCGGGGAGCTGTTTTTT. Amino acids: CASSEGTSGNTGELFF.

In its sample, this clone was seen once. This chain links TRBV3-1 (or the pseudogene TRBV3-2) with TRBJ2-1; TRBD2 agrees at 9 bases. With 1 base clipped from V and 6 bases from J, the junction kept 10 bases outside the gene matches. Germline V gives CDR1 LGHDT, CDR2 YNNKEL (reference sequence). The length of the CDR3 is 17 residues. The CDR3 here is CASSQVVGAGGLNEQFF. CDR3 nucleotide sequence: TGTGCCAGCAGCCAAGTTGTGGGTGCGGGAGGGCTCAATGAGCAGTTCTTC.

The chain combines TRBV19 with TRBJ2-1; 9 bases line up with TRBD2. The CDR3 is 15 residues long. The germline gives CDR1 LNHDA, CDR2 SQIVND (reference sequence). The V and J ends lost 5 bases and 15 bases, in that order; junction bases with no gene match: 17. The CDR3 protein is CASSPSGLASGRGFF. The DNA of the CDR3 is TGTGCCAGTAGTCCGTCTGGACTAGCGAGCGGGAGAGGGTTCTTC. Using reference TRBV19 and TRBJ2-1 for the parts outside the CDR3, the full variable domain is DGGITQSPKYLFRKEGQNVTLSCEQNLNHDAMYWYRQDPGQGLRLIYYSQIVNDFQKGDIAEGYSVSREKKESFPLTVTSAQKNPTAFYLCASSPSGLASGRGFFGPGTRLTVL.